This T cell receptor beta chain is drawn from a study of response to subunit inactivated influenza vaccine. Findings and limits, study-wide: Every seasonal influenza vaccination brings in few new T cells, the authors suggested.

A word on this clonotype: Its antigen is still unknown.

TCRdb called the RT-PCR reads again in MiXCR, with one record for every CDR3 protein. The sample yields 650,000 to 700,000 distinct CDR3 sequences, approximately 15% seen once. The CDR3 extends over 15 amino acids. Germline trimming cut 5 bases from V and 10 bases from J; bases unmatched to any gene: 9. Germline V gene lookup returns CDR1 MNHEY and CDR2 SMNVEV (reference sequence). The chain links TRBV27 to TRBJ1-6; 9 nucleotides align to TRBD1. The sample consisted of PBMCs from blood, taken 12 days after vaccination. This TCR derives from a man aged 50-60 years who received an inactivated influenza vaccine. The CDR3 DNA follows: TGTGCCAGCAGTGTCGACAGGGGGGTTCGGTCACCCCTCCACTTT. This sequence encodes CASSVDRGVRSPLHF.